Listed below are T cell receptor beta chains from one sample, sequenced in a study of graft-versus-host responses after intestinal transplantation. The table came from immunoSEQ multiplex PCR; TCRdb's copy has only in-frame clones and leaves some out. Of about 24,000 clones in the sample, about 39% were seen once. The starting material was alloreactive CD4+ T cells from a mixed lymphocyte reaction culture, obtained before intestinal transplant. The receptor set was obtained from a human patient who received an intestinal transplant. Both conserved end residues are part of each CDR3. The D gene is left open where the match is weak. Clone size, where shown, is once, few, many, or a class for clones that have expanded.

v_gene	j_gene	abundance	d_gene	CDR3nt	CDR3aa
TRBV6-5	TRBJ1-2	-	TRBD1	TGTGCCAGCGGCAGGACAGGGGTTTCCTATGGCTACACCTTC	CASGRTGVSYGYTF
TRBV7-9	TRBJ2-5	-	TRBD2	TGTGCCAGCAGCTTAGTTATAATAGCGGGAGTGGAAGGGGAGACCCAGTACTTC	CASSLVIIAGVEGETQYF
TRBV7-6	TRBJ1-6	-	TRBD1	TGTGCCACGGGACAGGGGTCGAATTCACCCCTCCACTTT	CATGQGSNSPLHF
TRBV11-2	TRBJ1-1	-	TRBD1	TGTGCCAGCAGCTGGGCCGGGACAGTGAACACTGAAGCTTTCTTT	CASSWAGTVNTEAFF
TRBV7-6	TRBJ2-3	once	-	TGTGCCAGCAGCTTAGCGGGGGGGGCGACAGATACGCAGTATTTT	CASSLAGGATDTQYF
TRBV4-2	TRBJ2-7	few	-	TGTGCCAGCAGCCAAACCACAGGGTATGGATCCTACGAGCAGTACTTC	CASSQTTGYGSYEQYF
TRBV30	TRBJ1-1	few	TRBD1	TGTGCCTGGAGGGGACAGGGAAGGAACACTGAAGCTTTCTTT	CAWRGQGRNTEAFF
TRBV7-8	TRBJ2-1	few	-	TGTGCCAGCAGCGCCCGGGAAGCCTACAATGAGCAGTTCTTC	CASSAREAYNEQFF
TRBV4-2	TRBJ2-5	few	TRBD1	TGTGCCAGCAGCCAACCATTCCCGACAGGGCCACAAGAGACCCAGTACTTC	CASSQPFPTGPQETQYF
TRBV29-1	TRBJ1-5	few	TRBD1	TGCAGCGCTTGTCAGGGGGGCGGACAGCCCCAGCATTTT	CSACQGGGQPQHF
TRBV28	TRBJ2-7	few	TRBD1	TGTGCCAGCAGTACTTATCCCGGGACAGGGGAGTGGTTC	CASSTYPGTGEWF
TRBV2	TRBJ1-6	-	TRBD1	TGTGCCAGCAGTGATTTGGGACAGGGTGGGTCACCCCTCCACTTT	CASSDLGQGGSPLHF
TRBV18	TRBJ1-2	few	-	TGTGCCAGCAAGAAGACCCCGACCCGCGGCTTCTATGGCTACACCTTC	CASKKTPTRGFYGYTF